This TCR beta chain was documented in a study of blood T cell repertoires in COVID-19. Methods used by the authors: Researchers report that nucleated cell counts were estimated from reference gene primer amplification. Sequencing was performed with immunoSEQ multiplex PCR; in TCRdb, only in-frame clones are kept and a portion is missing. From that table come the V and J calls and clone size; the DNA was used to work out D and trimming. This table has roughly 100,000 clones, 75% to 85% appearing once. In Seattle, patients joined the study during active infection and were tracked longitudinally. CDR3 size: 13 residues. The germline V gene encodes CDR1 LGHDT and CDR2 YNNKEL (reference sequence). The J segment lost 0 bases and the V segment lost 10 bases, leaving 4 bases of the junction unmatched. This clone was counted only a few times.

The V call is TRBV3-1 (or the pseudogene TRBV3-2), the J call TRBJ1-1, with 8 bases that match TRBD1. Sequencing input: peripheral blood. This TCR derives from a man older than 75 with COVID-19, enrolled during active disease. In nucleotides, the CDR3 is TGTGCCATCGGACAGGGAATGAACACTGAAGCTTTCTTT. This gives the protein CAIGQGMNTEAFF.